The source of this T cell receptor beta chain is a study of technical replicates of blood from several donors. V dropped 5 bases and J dropped 1 base, with 8 bases sitting between them. CDR1 and CDR2 (germline): SGHVS, FQNEAQ. The CDR3 totals 14 residues. The repertoire was sequenced with immunoSEQ multiplex PCR; TCRdb's copy has only in-frame clones and lacks some. The table includes roughly 97,000 clones, approximately 96% detected once. The genes are TRBV7-8 and TRBJ1-4; unclear D gene. This clonotype originated in a human donor in good health. The material sequenced was T cells isolated from PBMCs. CDR3 sequence reads: CASSPLRTNEKLFF. The CDR3 region has the DNA TGTGCCAGCAGCCCATTGAGAACTAATGAAAAACTGTTTTTT.